Listed below are T cell receptor beta chains from one sample, sequenced in a study of glioma-infiltrating T cells. TCRdb reprocessed the multiplex PCR reads via MiXCR and lists one record per CDR3 protein. Of fewer than 500,000 distinct CDR3 sequences listed, roughly two fifths were seen once; the top ten hold 12%. The material sequenced was glioma tissue, nonneoplastic brain tissue, or PBMCs (not recorded which). The receptors derive from a human donor with low-grade glioma or glioblastoma, undergoing nonglioma brain surgery, or in good health (not recorded which). CDR3s include the opening cysteine and the closing phenylalanine or tryptophan.

J gene: TRBJ1-1; V gene: TRBV4-1; CDR3 protein: CASSPLPGTLNTEAFF
J gene: TRBJ1-5; V gene: TRBV5-1; CDR3 protein: CASSLYDSSNQPQHF
J gene: TRBJ2-1; V gene: TRBV7-2; CDR3 protein: CASSVGGDDEQFF
J gene: TRBJ2-3; V gene: TRBV2; CDR3 protein: CASFVGLGSTDTQYF
J gene: TRBJ1-2; V gene: TRBV28; CDR3 protein: CASSSDTSYSGYTF
J gene: TRBJ2-1; V gene: TRBV20-1; CDR3 protein: CSARIMFQGVAGGYNEQFF
J gene: TRBJ1-5; V gene: TRBV27; CDR3 protein: CASSLTGHQPQHF
J gene: TRBJ2-5; V gene: TRBV7-2; CDR3 protein: CASSPTSGKETQYF
J gene: TRBJ2-3; V gene: TRBV27; CDR3 protein: CASSFGAGGRDTQYF
J gene: TRBJ1-2; V gene: TRBV25-1; CDR3 protein: CASSDSGLYGYTF
J gene: TRBJ2-3; V gene: TRBV28; CDR3 protein: CASAPGLEVDTQYF
J gene: TRBJ2-5; V gene: TRBV2; CDR3 protein: CVSSPLAGGEKTQYF
J gene: TRBJ2-7; V gene: TRBV20-1; CDR3 protein: CSAFKLQGSGYEQHF
J gene: TRBJ2-3; V gene: TRBV27; CDR3 protein: CASSRRPGLAVPSTQYF
J gene: TRBJ1-1; V gene: TRBV7-6; CDR3 protein: CASSPGTLNTEAFF
J gene: TRBJ1-1; V gene: TRBV10-3; CDR3 protein: CAISEPRGGLNTEAFF
J gene: TRBJ1-2; V gene: TRBV5-4; CDR3 protein: CASNSHQGKSGYTF
J gene: TRBJ1-1; V gene: TRBV6-2/TRBV6-3; CDR3 protein: CASRAFTSNTEAFF
J gene: TRBJ2-7; V gene: TRBV3-1; CDR3 protein: CASSQDSASRSHEQYF
J gene: TRBJ1-1; V gene: TRBV28; CDR3 protein: CASSPSLGGNTEAFF